This TCR beta chain was obtained from a study of breast tumors, draining lymph nodes, adjacent tissues (dated by TCRdb to about 2016). For the study in its entirety: Breast cancer patients provided tumor, adjacent nontumor tissue and axillary lymph nodes, and the study compared the TCR beta repertoires across these three sources. In human breast cancer, the study set out to assess how tumor, surrounding tissue and draining lymph node repertoires relate to one another and whether T cells might be exchanged between them. On the study overall, not on this receptor specifically: Rather than being directly demonstrated, the conclusion that tumor T cells originate in lymph nodes was presented as consistent with a hypothesis. T-cell repertoire diversity in tumors was found to be lower than in lymph nodes but higher than in nontumor tissue, and preferential V and J gene usage was observed. The data were considered consistent with the idea that most tumor T cells come from the lymph node and then expand in tumor tissue. Tumor and nontumor tissue repertoires were found to be significantly more similar in luminal-like than in basal-like breast cancer.

The data were produced on an Illumina HiSeq 2000. TCR beta chain libraries were generated through multiplex PCR amplification. The amplified TCR beta chain products were analyzed by high-throughput sequencing. The raw public data were reprocessed by TCRdb itself: fastp quality trimming at Q25, MiXCR clonotype calling, in-frame beta chains only. Every entry covers one CDR3 protein and lists the most common genes and DNA from its rows. A total of some 120,000 distinct CDR3 sequences appear in this sample, about 20% of them only once. Over 3% of the sample goes to the ten largest clones. This clonotype was counted at least ten times. This receptor's antigen is unknown. Qualities for individual bases were not recorded, and no much larger clone is one base off. The axillary draining lymph nodes of breast cancer patients were the source of the lymph node samples. The sequencing sample was made of axillary lymph node tissue. The clonotype originates from a female donor with breast cancer. Some clones in this sample may be carry-over from other donors' samples.

CDR3 region: CASSLDPGDNEKLFF. Read as DNA, the sequence is TGTGCCAGCAGCTTAGATCCGGGTGATAATGAAAAACTGTTTTTT. The sequence links TRBV7-9 to TRBJ1-4, with no reliable assignment of the D segment. According to the germline V gene (reference sequence), CDR1 reads SEHNR and CDR2 reads FQNEAQ. V and J are truncated by 1 base and 4 bases respectively, leaving an intervening sequence of 10 bases. The CDR3 goes from the cysteine to the phenylalanine over 15 residues. CDR3 DNA is the only sequence kept; it has 45 bases, read in frame from the first base. When the CDR3 is completed using the reference TRBV7-9 and TRBJ1-4 genes on either side, the full variable domain is DTGVSQNPRHKITKRGQNVTFRCDPISEHNRLYWYRQTLGQGPEFLTYFQNEAQLEKSRLLSDRFSAERPKGSFSTLEIQRTEQGDSAMYLCASSLDPGDNEKLFFGSGTQLSVL.